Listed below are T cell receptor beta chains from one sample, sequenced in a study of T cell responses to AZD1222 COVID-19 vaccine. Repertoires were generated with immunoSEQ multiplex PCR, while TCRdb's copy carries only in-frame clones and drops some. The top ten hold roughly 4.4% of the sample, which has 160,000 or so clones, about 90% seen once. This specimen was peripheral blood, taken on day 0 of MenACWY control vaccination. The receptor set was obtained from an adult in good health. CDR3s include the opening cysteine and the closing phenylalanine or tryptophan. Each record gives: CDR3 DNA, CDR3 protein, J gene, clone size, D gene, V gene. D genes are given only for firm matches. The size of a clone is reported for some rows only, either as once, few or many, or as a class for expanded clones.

CDR3 DNA: TGTGCCAGCAGCGTGGACAGGGGGCAGTCACCCCTCCACTTT; CDR3 protein: CASSVDRGQSPLHF; J gene: TRBJ1-6; clone size: NA; D gene: TRBD1; V gene: TRBV11-2
CDR3 DNA: TGTGCCTGGGGACAGGGGGCTTGGGGCTACACCTTC; CDR3 protein: CAWGQGAWGYTF; J gene: TRBJ1-2; clone size: NA; D gene: TRBD1; V gene: TRBV30
CDR3 DNA: TGTGCCAGCAGTTCCACAGGGTACAATCAGCCCCAGCATTTT; CDR3 protein: CASSSTGYNQPQHF; J gene: TRBJ1-5; clone size: NA; D gene: NA; V gene: TRBV27
CDR3 DNA: TGTGCCAGCAGTGATCCGGGACTAGCGGGAGTAACCGGGGAGCTGTTTTTT; CDR3 protein: CASSDPGLAGVTGELFF; J gene: TRBJ2-2; clone size: NA; D gene: TRBD2; V gene: TRBV2
CDR3 DNA: TGTGCCAGCAGCCCGTACACCGGGGAGCTGTTTTTT; CDR3 protein: CASSPYTGELFF; J gene: TRBJ2-2; clone size: NA; D gene: NA; V gene: TRBV7-2
CDR3 DNA: TGTGCCAGCTCACCACTCTCAGGGACCGATCAGCCCCAGCATTTT; CDR3 protein: CASSPLSGTDQPQHF; J gene: TRBJ1-5; clone size: NA; D gene: NA; V gene: TRBV18
CDR3 DNA: TGTGCCAGTAACAGGGGATTGTTCACACCCCTCCACTTT; CDR3 protein: CASNRGLFTPLHF; J gene: TRBJ1-6; clone size: once; D gene: TRBD1; V gene: TRBV19
CDR3 DNA: TGTGCCAGCAGTGGTCCAGATCTACGGAATTCACCCCTCCACTTT; CDR3 protein: CASSGPDLRNSPLHF; J gene: TRBJ1-6; clone size: NA; D gene: NA; V gene: TRBV25-1
CDR3 DNA: TGTGCCAGTACCCCCGAGGCGGGAACCGGGGAGCTGTTTTTT; CDR3 protein: CASTPEAGTGELFF; J gene: TRBJ2-2; clone size: NA; D gene: NA; V gene: TRBV19
CDR3 DNA: TGTGCCAGCAGCGTATCGGACTTTCGGGAGACCCAGTACTTC; CDR3 protein: CASSVSDFRETQYF; J gene: TRBJ2-5; clone size: NA; D gene: NA; V gene: TRBV9
CDR3 DNA: TGCGCCAGCAGCTTGGTCCGGGTCTACAATGAGCAGTTCTTC; CDR3 protein: CASSLVRVYNEQFF; J gene: TRBJ2-1; clone size: NA; D gene: NA; V gene: TRBV5-1
CDR3 DNA: TGTGCCAGCAGCTTGTCGGGCACTGAAGCTTTCTTT; CDR3 protein: CASSLSGTEAFF; J gene: TRBJ1-1; clone size: NA; D gene: NA; V gene: TRBV11-3
CDR3 DNA: TGTGCCAGTAGTATTCCCGGGGCCCGGAACACTGAAGCTTTCTTT; CDR3 protein: CASSIPGARNTEAFF; J gene: TRBJ1-1; clone size: NA; D gene: NA; V gene: TRBV19
CDR3 DNA: TGTGCCAGCAGTTATGATGGGACACGGCCGGATACGCAGTATTTT; CDR3 protein: CASSYDGTRPDTQYF; J gene: TRBJ2-3; clone size: NA; D gene: NA; V gene: TRBV6-5
CDR3 DNA: TGTGCCAGCAGCGTCCGGTCTAGCGGGAGTTACAATGAGCAGTTCTTC; CDR3 protein: CASSVRSSGSYNEQFF; J gene: TRBJ2-1; clone size: NA; D gene: TRBD2; V gene: TRBV11-1
CDR3 DNA: TGTGCCAGCAGCTTAGGCGGGAATGAAAAACTGTTTTTT; CDR3 protein: CASSLGGNEKLFF; J gene: TRBJ1-4; clone size: few; D gene: NA; V gene: TRBV11-3
CDR3 DNA: TGTGCCAGCACCGGGTGGGCTGAAAAACTGTTTTTT; CDR3 protein: CASTGWAEKLFF; J gene: TRBJ1-4; clone size: NA; D gene: NA; V gene: TRBV6-6
CDR3 DNA: TGTGCCAGCAGCTTAGAATACGGGTCCGGAAACACCATATATTTT; CDR3 protein: CASSLEYGSGNTIYF; J gene: TRBJ1-3; clone size: NA; D gene: NA; V gene: TRBV7-2
CDR3 DNA: TGTGCCAGCAGCCACAGCACTGAAGCTTTCTTT; CDR3 protein: CASSHSTEAFF; J gene: TRBJ1-1; clone size: NA; D gene: NA; V gene: TRBV12-3/TRBV12-4
CDR3 DNA: TGTGCCAGCAGTCCACCAGCGGAACATTACTCCTACAATGAGCAGTTCTTC; CDR3 protein: CASSPPAEHYSYNEQFF; J gene: TRBJ2-1; clone size: NA; D gene: NA; V gene: TRBV28
CDR3 DNA: TGTGCCAGCAGCTTGACAGGGAGAGGCAATCAGCCCCAGCATTTT; CDR3 protein: CASSLTGRGNQPQHF; J gene: TRBJ1-5; clone size: NA; D gene: NA; V gene: TRBV5-6
CDR3 DNA: TGTGCCAGCAGTTCTCCTCACGACTGGGATTCACCCCTCCACTTT; CDR3 protein: CASSSPHDWDSPLHF; J gene: TRBJ1-6; clone size: NA; D gene: NA; V gene: TRBV6-5
CDR3 DNA: TGTGCCAGCAGCGTAACGGGGGCCGCATCATCCTACGAGCAGTACTTC; CDR3 protein: CASSVTGAASSYEQYF; J gene: TRBJ2-7; clone size: NA; D gene: NA; V gene: TRBV9
CDR3 DNA: TGTGCCGTTACCCCGACAGCCTATAATTCACCCCTCCACTTT; CDR3 protein: CAVTPTAYNSPLHF; J gene: TRBJ1-6; clone size: NA; D gene: NA; V gene: TRBV10-3
CDR3 DNA: TGTGCCAGCAGTCTTCGACCGTTAAGCCTGCCCCAGCATTTT; CDR3 protein: CASSLRPLSLPQHF; J gene: TRBJ1-5; clone size: NA; D gene: NA; V gene: TRBV27
CDR3 DNA: TGCGCCAGCAGCGGGGACTTGAGCTCCTACAATGAGCAGTTCTTC; CDR3 protein: CASSGDLSSYNEQFF; J gene: TRBJ2-1; clone size: NA; D gene: NA; V gene: TRBV5-1
CDR3 DNA: TGTGCCAGCAGTGAACCGGGACAGCTCGGAACGAACACTGAAGCTTTCTTT; CDR3 protein: CASSEPGQLGTNTEAFF; J gene: TRBJ1-1; clone size: NA; D gene: TRBD1; V gene: TRBV28
CDR3 DNA: TGTGCCAGCAGTGACATTCCCGGGACAGGGCACGGTGGCTACACCTTC; CDR3 protein: CASSDIPGTGHGGYTF; J gene: TRBJ1-2; clone size: NA; D gene: TRBD1; V gene: TRBV2
CDR3 DNA: TGTGCCAGCAGCTTTCTCCGGACAGGGCACAATGAGCAGTTCTTC; CDR3 protein: CASSFLRTGHNEQFF; J gene: TRBJ2-1; clone size: NA; D gene: TRBD1; V gene: TRBV11-2
CDR3 DNA: TGCGCCAGCAGCTTTAACTGGGGCCAAACTGGATCACCCCTCCACTTT; CDR3 protein: CASSFNWGQTGSPLHF; J gene: TRBJ1-6; clone size: NA; D gene: NA; V gene: TRBV5-1
CDR3 DNA: TGTGCCAGCAGCCGAGGGACAGGGGGCTATGGCTACACCTTC; CDR3 protein: CASSRGTGGYGYTF; J gene: TRBJ1-2; clone size: NA; D gene: TRBD1; V gene: TRBV3-1/TRBV3-2
CDR3 DNA: TGTGCCAGCAGCCCCAGGGGGACTAGCGGGAGTGAACCCTACAATGAGCAGTTCTTC; CDR3 protein: CASSPRGTSGSEPYNEQFF; J gene: TRBJ2-1; clone size: NA; D gene: TRBD2; V gene: TRBV7-3
CDR3 DNA: TGTGCCAGCGCAAGGGGACAGTCACTCTCTGGAAACACCATATATTTT; CDR3 protein: CASARGQSLSGNTIYF; J gene: TRBJ1-3; clone size: few; D gene: TRBD1; V gene: TRBV28
CDR3 DNA: TGTGCCAGCAGGGCGAAGACTAGCGGGACCTACGAGCAGTACTTC; CDR3 protein: CASRAKTSGTYEQYF; J gene: TRBJ2-7; clone size: NA; D gene: TRBD2; V gene: TRBV28
CDR3 DNA: TGTGCCAGCAGCCCCGACAGGGGTGGAGGCTACACCTTC; CDR3 protein: CASSPDRGGGYTF; J gene: TRBJ1-2; clone size: NA; D gene: TRBD1; V gene: TRBV11-3
CDR3 DNA: TGTGCCAGCAGCTTACGGTCCCGTGGGGCGACTGAAGCTTTCTTT; CDR3 protein: CASSLRSRGATEAFF; J gene: TRBJ1-1; clone size: NA; D gene: NA; V gene: TRBV7-9
CDR3 DNA: TGTGCCAGCAGCTTATTCCCGGGAAGCAATCAGCCCCAGCATTTT; CDR3 protein: CASSLFPGSNQPQHF; J gene: TRBJ1-5; clone size: NA; D gene: NA; V gene: TRBV11-2
CDR3 DNA: TGCGCCAGCAGGCAAGAGGCCTACGAGCAGTACTTC; CDR3 protein: CASRQEAYEQYF; J gene: TRBJ2-7; clone size: NA; D gene: NA; V gene: TRBV5-1
CDR3 DNA: TGTGCCAGCAGTTTACGAGGCTGGGGGAACCAGTACTTC; CDR3 protein: CASSLRGWGNQYF; J gene: TRBJ2-5; clone size: NA; D gene: NA; V gene: TRBV12-3/TRBV12-4
CDR3 DNA: TGTGCCAGCAGTTACCGAAAGGACAGGGCAATGAACACTGAAGCTTTCTTT; CDR3 protein: CASSYRKDRAMNTEAFF; J gene: TRBJ1-1; clone size: NA; D gene: TRBD1; V gene: TRBV6-2/TRBV6-3
CDR3 DNA: TGTGCCAGATGGACCAGGGGTTCACTGAACACTGAAGCTTTCTTT; CDR3 protein: CARWTRGSLNTEAFF; J gene: TRBJ1-1; clone size: NA; D gene: NA; V gene: TRBV21-1
CDR3 DNA: TGTGCCAGCAGCTTGCCTGGGACCCCTCAAGGTGAGCAGTTCTTC; CDR3 protein: CASSLPGTPQGEQFF; J gene: TRBJ2-1; clone size: NA; D gene: NA; V gene: TRBV5-6
CDR3 DNA: TGTGCCAGTAGTAGGACAGGGGATGAATCACCCCTCCACTTT; CDR3 protein: CASSRTGDESPLHF; J gene: TRBJ1-6; clone size: NA; D gene: TRBD1; V gene: TRBV19
CDR3 DNA: TGCAGTGCTAGGGGGCCCCAGGAGCAGTACTTC; CDR3 protein: CSARGPQEQYF; J gene: TRBJ2-7; clone size: NA; D gene: NA; V gene: TRBV20-1
CDR3 DNA: TGTGCCAGCAGCTTAAGACTCGGGACAGGGGGCCACGAGCAGTACTTC; CDR3 protein: CASSLRLGTGGHEQYF; J gene: TRBJ2-7; clone size: NA; D gene: TRBD1; V gene: TRBV7-6
CDR3 DNA: TGTGCCAGCAGGCGCGGACTAGCGGGAGTCAATGAGCAGTTCTTC; CDR3 protein: CASRRGLAGVNEQFF; J gene: TRBJ2-1; clone size: NA; D gene: TRBD2; V gene: TRBV6-5
CDR3 DNA: TGTGCCAGTAGTGCCCCGATGTGGGCGGATGGCTACACCTTC; CDR3 protein: CASSAPMWADGYTF; J gene: TRBJ1-2; clone size: NA; D gene: NA; V gene: TRBV19
CDR3 DNA: TGTGCCAGTAACCTGGACTTCTCTGATTCACCCCTCCACTTT; CDR3 protein: CASNLDFSDSPLHF; J gene: TRBJ1-6; clone size: once; D gene: NA; V gene: TRBV19
CDR3 DNA: TGTGCCAGCAGCCTCAAGACAGTTAACTATGGCTACACCTTC; CDR3 protein: CASSLKTVNYGYTF; J gene: TRBJ1-2; clone size: once; D gene: NA; V gene: TRBV5-6
CDR3 DNA: TGTGCCAGCAGCCCCTCGGACAGGCCCGGGGGCTACACCTTC; CDR3 protein: CASSPSDRPGGYTF; J gene: TRBJ1-2; clone size: NA; D gene: TRBD1; V gene: TRBV3-1/TRBV3-2
CDR3 DNA: TGTGCCAGCAGCCCAGGGGTAGCGAGGAGCTCCTACAATGAGCAGTTCTTC; CDR3 protein: CASSPGVARSSYNEQFF; J gene: TRBJ2-1; clone size: few; D gene: NA; V gene: TRBV9